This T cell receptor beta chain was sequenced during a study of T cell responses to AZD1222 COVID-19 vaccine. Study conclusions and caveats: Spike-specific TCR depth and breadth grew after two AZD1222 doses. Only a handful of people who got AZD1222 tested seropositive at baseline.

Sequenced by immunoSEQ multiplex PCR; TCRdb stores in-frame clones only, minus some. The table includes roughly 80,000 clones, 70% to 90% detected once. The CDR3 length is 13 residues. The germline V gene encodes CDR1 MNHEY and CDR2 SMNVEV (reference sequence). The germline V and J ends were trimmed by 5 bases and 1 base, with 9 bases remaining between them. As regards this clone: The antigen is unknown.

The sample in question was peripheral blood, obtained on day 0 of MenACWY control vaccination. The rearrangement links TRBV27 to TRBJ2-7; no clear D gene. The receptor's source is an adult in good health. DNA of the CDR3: TGTGCCAGCAGTCGTTTAGGTTCCTACGAGCAGTACTTC. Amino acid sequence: CASSRLGSYEQYF.